Given below is one T cell receptor (beta chain) in context. Antigen specificity is unknown. As originally analysed: Filtering was not the same, since immunoSEQ gave junction-only sequences without quality scores. Here immunoSEQ multiplex PCR was the method, and the copy in TCRdb shows in-frame clones only, minus some. For V, J and clone size, that table is used; D and trimming come from the DNA. The sample consists of hundreds of thousands of clones, around 92% of them appearing once. This entry is derived from a study of shared clonotypes between healthy human individuals. Positive CCR7 selection of CD45RO-negative cells yielded the naive CD8 cells, and terminally differentiated effector memory CD45RA+ cells were excluded. Donors were healthy HIV-negative adults without recently reported acute infections or vaccinations. Germline CDR1 reads SGDLS; CDR2 reads YYNGEE. The V and J ends lost 0 bases and 5 bases respectively, with 9 bases between them. This CDR3 is 13 amino acids long.

General observations from the study: Across a handful of donors, naive CD4 shared 5% to 6%, naive CD8 approximately 3.5%, memory CD4 less than 2.5%, memory CD8 0.4% to 0.5%. The authors sampled blood alone, and tissue repertoires likely differ.

V and J are TRBV9 and TRBJ2-7; possible D gene TRBD2, 6 bases. The sequenced sample was naive CD8+ T cells sorted from blood. This TCR was recovered from a man under 40 in good health. CDR3 DNA sequence: TGTGCCAGCAGCGTAGGCGGGAAAGACGAGCAGTACTTC. It encodes CASSVGGKDEQYF.